This T cell receptor (beta chain) was retrieved from a study of post-analysis software for immune sequencing data. Study observations and caveats: Clustering by F measure revealed strong co-clustering among samples prepared together in one batch. Controls had lower frequencies than patients of 4 or 5 TRBV segments, which included TRBV5-6, TRBV5-1 and TRBV20-1. When compared against controls, multiple sclerosis patients showed significantly lower normalized Chao1 diversity.

This clonotype was detected many times. Antigen specificity is unknown. Researchers reported that TCR beta cDNA libraries carried unique molecular identifiers. cDNA molecules numbering some 500,000 came from approximately 1 to 10 million T cells. From the PCR reads, TCRdb called clonotypes with MiXCR, one entry per CDR3 protein. The data hold some 240,000 distinct CDR3 sequences, with 35% to 40% observed a single time. After removal of 5 bases from V and 7 bases from J, the junction contained 7 bases not matched to a gene. The CDR3 consists of 15 residues. Germline CDR1 is MNHEY and CDR2 is SVGEGT. V is TRBV6-2 or TRBV6-3 and J is TRBJ2-7; 14 nucleotides align to TRBD2. This TCR was sampled from a girl aged 5-17 years with multiple sclerosis. Sequenced sample: blood. This chain's CDR3 is CASSRLAGGPGEQYF. DNA for the CDR3: TGTGCCAGCAGTCGACTAGCGGGAGGGCCGGGAGAGCAGTACTTC.